The 15 T cell receptor beta chains given below trace back to one sample, sequenced in a study of blood T cell repertoires in COVID-19. The table came from immunoSEQ multiplex PCR; TCRdb's copy has only in-frame clones and leaves some out. The sample carries tens of thousands of clones, around 74% recorded once. Sequenced material: peripheral blood. All receptors derive from a human donor in a cohort sampled during active COVID-19.

In this sample, this clone turned up a few times. The chain is built from TRBV4-2 and TRBJ2-1; 7 bases are a match to TRBD2. V was pared by 9 bases and J by 8 bases, with 10 bases of the junction left unmatched. Germline V gives CDR1 LGHNA, CDR2 YNFKEQ. The CDR3 loop spans 13 amino acids. CDR3 sequence (DNA): TGTGCCAGTTCCGTTGGGACTAAAGATGAGCAGTTCTTC. This translates into CASSVGTKDEQFF.

The rearrangement uses TRBV30 and TRBJ2-7, with D perhaps matching TRBD1 (5 bases). This CDR3 has 12 amino acids. Looked up from germline, CDR1 is GTSNPN and CDR2 is SVGIG (reference sequence). Trimming took 2 bases from V and 2 from J, leaving 7 bases between them. The CDR3 coding sequence is TGTGCCTGGAGTAGGGGAACCTACGAGCAGTACTTC. It codes for CAWSRGTYEQYF.

This chain uses TRBV6-5 with TRBJ1-1; 9 bases fit TRBD1. This CDR3 comprises 15 residues. Germline V gene lookup returns CDR1 MNHEY and CDR2 SVGAGI. V was clipped by 2 bases and J by 3 bases; unmatched bases: 4. CDR3 sequence: CASSYNRGPYTEAFF. In nucleotides, the CDR3 is TGTGCCAGCAGTTACAACAGGGGGCCATACACTGAAGCTTTCTTT.

The sample holds one count of this clone. V gene TRBV2 combines with J gene TRBJ1-6, with 8 bases matching TRBD1. The CDR3 runs 14 residues. With 7 bases clipped from V and 13 bases from J, the junction kept 12 bases outside the gene matches. Germline CDR1 is SNHLY and CDR2 is FYNNEI. CDR3 sequence (DNA): TGTGCCAGCACCGGACAGGGTACAACTAACCCCCTCCACTTT. Amino acid sequence: CASTGQGTTNPLHF.

The J gene is TRBJ2-7, the V gene TRBV5-1, with 13 bases that match TRBD2. The CDR3 sequence is 15 residues long. Germline lookup yields CDR1 SGHRS and CDR2 YFSETQ. V dropped 6 bases and J dropped 5; count of bases not matched to a gene: 8. CDR3 protein: CASNLLAGGHDEQYF. The CDR3 DNA reads as TGCGCCAGCAACCTACTAGCGGGGGGGCACGACGAGCAGTACTTC.

This clone has more than one count but fewer than ten. This chain uses TRBV7-9 with TRBJ1-1, with 8 bases fitting TRBD1. This CDR3 is 14 amino acids long. The germline gives CDR1 SEHNR, CDR2 FQNEAQ (reference sequence). V lost 4 bases and J lost 1; bases outside the gene matches: 2. CDR3 region: CASSSGQGNTEAFF. The CDR3 DNA reads as TGTGCCAGCAGCTCAGGACAGGGGAACACTGAAGCTTTCTTT.

The chain couples TRBV11-2 to TRBJ2-7, with D perhaps TRBD1 (6 bases). The CDR3 covers 15 residues. Germline values: CDR1 SGHAT, CDR2 FQNNGV. V dropped 1 base and J dropped 2 bases, with 12 bases sitting between them. CDR3 coding DNA: TGTGCCAGCAGCTTAGTGTGGGGGCCTACCTACGAGCAGTACTTC. Translation gives CASSLVWGPTYEQYF.

CDR3 residues: CASSRGQVGNDEQYF. The CDR3 nucleotides read TGTGCCAGCAGCAGGGGACAGGTGGGCAACGACGAGCAGTACTTC. The chain uses TRBV9 and TRBJ2-7, with 8 bases that match TRBD1. Trimming removed 4 bases from V and 5 bases from J; junction bases left unmatched: 11. Germline assignment: CDR1 SGDLS and CDR2 YYNGEE. The CDR3 covers 15 residues.

The chain employs TRBV5-1 and TRBJ2-4; 9 bases match TRBD1. Germline assignment: CDR1 SGHRS and CDR2 YFSETQ. V dropped 3 bases and J dropped 5; count of bases not matched to a gene: 3. The CDR3 contains 14 residues. This chain's CDR3 is CASSYWTGENIQYF. The DNA for the CDR3 is TGCGCCAGCAGCTACTGGACAGGGGAAAACATTCAGTACTTC.

The gene calls are TRBV7-9 and TRBJ1-1; no definite D call. V shed 2 bases and J shed 11 bases, with 15 bases lying between them. This CDR3 comprises 13 residues. Germline CDR1 reads SEHNR; CDR2 reads FQNEAQ (reference sequence). The CDR3 is CASSLSREPEAFF. CDR3 nucleotides: TGTGCCAGCAGCTTATCTCGGGAGCCAGAGGCTTTCTTT.

The chain employs TRBV7-9 and TRBJ2-6; D gene unclear. The germline V and J ends were trimmed by 5 bases and 0 bases, with 20 bases remaining between them. Germline CDR1 SEHNR, CDR2 FQNEAQ (reference sequence). The CDR3 length is 19 residues. CDR3 sequence: CASSPHLGRILSGANVLTF. The CDR3 DNA reads as TGTGCCAGCAGCCCCCACTTAGGCAGGATCCTCTCTGGGGCCAACGTCCTGACTTTC.

V gene TRBV30 combines with J gene TRBJ1-6, with D possibly matching TRBD1 (6 bases). Germline V gene lookup returns CDR1 GTSNPN and CDR2 SVGIG (reference sequence). V lost 0 bases and J 0 bases, leaving 9 bases between the germline ends. The CDR3 runs 16 residues. CDR3 sequence (DNA): TGTGCCTGGAGTGTAGGGGGAAACTCCTATAATTCACCCCTCCACTTT. It encodes CAWSVGGNSYNSPLHF.

The rearrangement links TRBV12-3 or TRBV12-4 to TRBJ2-7, with D possibly being TRBD2 (5 bases). Trimming pared 3 bases from V and 3 bases from J, leaving 9 bases between. The CDR3 is made up of 13 amino acids. CDR3 in DNA: TGTGCCAGCAGTTTTAGCGACTACTACGAGCAGTACTTC. Its translation: CASSFSDYYEQYF.

CDR3 loop: CASSGESYSTDTQYF. In DNA, the CDR3 is TGTGCCAGTAGTGGGGAGAGTTATAGCACAGATACGCAGTATTTT. V is TRBV19 and J is TRBJ2-3; D is possibly TRBD2 (5 bases). Germline-derived CDR1 and CDR2 are LNHDA and SQIVND (reference sequence). Between the trimmed V and J ends, which lost 5 bases and 0 bases, there was a span of 12 bases. This CDR3 contains 15 residues.

The CDR3 DNA is TGCGCCAGCAGCTTGATGGAGGGCGGGGATACGCAGTATTTT. Its translation: CASSLMEGGDTQYF. V gene TRBV5-1 combines with J gene TRBJ2-3; a possible D gene is TRBD2 (6 bases). The CDR3 contains 14 residues. Germline V gene data show CDR1 as SGHRS and CDR2 as YFSETQ. Trimming removed 1 base at V and 6 bases at J, with 12 bases between.